The clone carrying this T cell receptor beta chain was detected many times. What it binds is unknown. The CDR3 runs 14 residues. Trimming took 5 bases from V and 7 from J, leaving 15 bases between them. This sample was included in a study of T cells in Graves' hyperthyroidism and ophthalmopathy. Amplified TCR beta CDR3 regions derived from RNA transcripts. First-round RT-PCR with HTBI primers amplified the TCR CDR3 region. Each CDR3 protein is one row after TCRdb ran MiXCR on the multiplex PCR reads. Among about 520,000 distinct CDR3 sequences listed, 24% were seen once. General observations from the study: Onset of ophthalmopathy came a median 6.5 months after the model predicted it.

This receptor was taken from a woman aged 25 to 39 with Graves' ophthalmopathy. Sequenced: blood. The chain employs TRBV12-3 or TRBV12-4 and TRBJ1-5; D gene uncertain. The CDR3 nucleotides are TGTGCCAGCAGTACAGTTTTTGGAATCCAGCCCCAGCATTTT. It codes for CASSTVFGIQPQHF.